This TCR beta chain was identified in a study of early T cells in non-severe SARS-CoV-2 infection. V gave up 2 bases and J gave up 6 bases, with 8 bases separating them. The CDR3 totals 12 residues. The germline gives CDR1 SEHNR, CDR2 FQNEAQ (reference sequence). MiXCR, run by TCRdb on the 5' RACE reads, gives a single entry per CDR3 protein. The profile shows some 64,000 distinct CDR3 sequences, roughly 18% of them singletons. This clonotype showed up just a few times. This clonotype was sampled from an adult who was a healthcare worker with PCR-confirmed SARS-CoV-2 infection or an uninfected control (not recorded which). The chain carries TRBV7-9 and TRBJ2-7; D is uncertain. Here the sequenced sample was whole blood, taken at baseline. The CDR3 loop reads CASSLLPGEQYF. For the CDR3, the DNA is TGTGCCAGCAGCTTACTACCGGGCGAGCAGTACTTC.